A selection of T cell receptor beta chains follows, all from one sample in a study of neurological immune-mediated disorders. TCRdb reprocessed the 5' RACE reads via MiXCR and lists one record per CDR3 protein. The table shows roughly 59,000 distinct CDR3 sequences, with over 4% occurring only once. Sequenced input: PBMCs. The receptors derive from a human donor with multiple sclerosis. The donor label of this sample is uncertain. Both conserved end residues are part of each CDR3. A D gene is named only where the DNA matches it firmly. Clone size is stated in some rows and not others, as once, few, many or a class when expanded.

v_gene: TRBV6-5
d_gene: TRBD2
abundance: many
len: 14
j_gene: TRBJ2-1
CDR3nt: TGTGCCAGCAGTCCGGGACTAGCATACAGTGAGCAGTTCTTC
CDR3aa: CASSPGLAYSEQFF

v_gene: TRBV9
d_gene: TRBD1
abundance: many
len: 14
j_gene: TRBJ1-1
CDR3nt: TGTGCCAGCAGCGTTCAGGGGGTAAACACTGAAGCTTTCTTT
CDR3aa: CASSVQGVNTEAFF

v_gene: TRBV12-3/TRBV12-4
d_gene: NA
abundance: many
len: 14
j_gene: TRBJ2-7
CDR3nt: TGTGCCAGCAGTTTAGCTGTGGGGGACTACGAGCAGTACTTC
CDR3aa: CASSLAVGDYEQYF

v_gene: TRBV5-1
d_gene: NA
abundance: many
len: 14
j_gene: TRBJ2-3
CDR3nt: TGCGCCAGCAGCTTCGGGACTCAGACAGATACGCAGTATTTT
CDR3aa: CASSFGTQTDTQYF

v_gene: TRBV5-1
d_gene: NA
abundance: many
len: 14
j_gene: TRBJ1-1
CDR3nt: TGCGCCAGCAGCGGAACAGGGCAGAACACTGAAGCTTTCTTT
CDR3aa: CASSGTGQNTEAFF

v_gene: TRBV11-3
d_gene: NA
abundance: many
len: 13
j_gene: TRBJ2-2
CDR3nt: TGTGCCAGCAGCTTCATGTTCCCCGGGGAGCTGTTTTTT
CDR3aa: CASSFMFPGELFF

v_gene: TRBV20-1
d_gene: TRBD1
abundance: many
len: 13
j_gene: TRBJ2-1
CDR3nt: TGCAGTTTGGGACAGGGGATAGGCAATGAGCAGTTCTTC
CDR3aa: CSLGQGIGNEQFF

v_gene: TRBV6-2/TRBV6-3
d_gene: TRBD1
abundance: NA
len: 14
j_gene: TRBJ2-3
CDR3nt: TGTGCCAGCAGTATACAGGGGTCCACAGATACGCAGTATTTT
CDR3aa: CASSIQGSTDTQYF

v_gene: TRBV20-1
d_gene: NA
abundance: many
len: 17
j_gene: TRBJ1-2
CDR3nt: TGCAGTGCTAGAGATCCAATGGCGGGGCAGGAAAACTATGGCTACACCTTC
CDR3aa: CSARDPMAGQENYGYTF

v_gene: TRBV5-1
d_gene: NA
abundance: many
len: 12
j_gene: TRBJ2-1
CDR3nt: TGCGCCAGCAGCTTGATTCGGGATGAGCAGTTCTTC
CDR3aa: CASSLIRDEQFF

v_gene: TRBV4-1
d_gene: TRBD1
abundance: many
len: 20
j_gene: TRBJ2-2
CDR3nt: TGCGCCAGCAGCCAAGGAAGACCCGGGACAGGGGGCAGGGACACCGGGGAGCTGTTTTTT
CDR3aa: CASSQGRPGTGGRDTGELFF

v_gene: TRBV10-3
d_gene: TRBD1
abundance: many
len: 16
j_gene: TRBJ1-2
CDR3nt: TGTGCCATCGGGGACAGGGGCTTAAGACGAGGCTATGGCTACACCTTC
CDR3aa: CAIGDRGLRRGYGYTF

v_gene: TRBV5-1
d_gene: NA
abundance: many
len: 17
j_gene: TRBJ1-6
CDR3nt: TGCGCCAGCAGCTTGGAGGCAGGGCCCACCTATAATTCACCCCTCCACTTT
CDR3aa: CASSLEAGPTYNSPLHF

v_gene: TRBV2
d_gene: NA
abundance: many
len: 12
j_gene: TRBJ1-2
CDR3nt: TGTGCCAGCAGTGTAACCTCCTATGGCTACACCTTC
CDR3aa: CASSVTSYGYTF

v_gene: TRBV24-1
d_gene: NA
abundance: NA
len: 17
j_gene: TRBJ2-3
CDR3nt: TGTGCCGGTCTAGCAGCGAGGGAGTTGGAGGGGACAGATACGCAGTATTTT
CDR3aa: CAGLAARELEGTDTQYF

v_gene: TRBV5-1
d_gene: NA
abundance: NA
len: 17
j_gene: TRBJ2-1
CDR3nt: TGCGCCAGCAGCCATCCCGCCGGACCCAGCTCCTACAATGAGCAGTTCTTC
CDR3aa: CASSHPAGPSSYNEQFF

v_gene: TRBV5-1
d_gene: NA
abundance: many
len: 15
j_gene: TRBJ2-7
CDR3nt: TGCGCCAGCAGCCCCTCCGGGGGGCGTGTCTACGAGCAGTACTTC
CDR3aa: CASSPSGGRVYEQYF

v_gene: TRBV29-1
d_gene: TRBD2
abundance: NA
len: 14
j_gene: TRBJ2-3
CDR3nt: TGCAGCGTGATGGCGGGGGGCTACACAGATACGCAGTATTTT
CDR3aa: CSVMAGGYTDTQYF